Below are 9 T cell receptor beta chains sequenced from a single sample in a study of OX40 agonist ivuxolimab in advanced cancers. Some clones are missing from TCRdb's copy, which holds only in-frame ones; the method was immunoSEQ multiplex PCR. The profile covers 42,000 or so clones, with around nine tenths appearing a single time and roughly 40% taken by the ten largest. The starting material was CD4+ or CD8+ T cells sorted from blood, obtained in a trial of the OX40 agonist ivuxolimab. These receptors were obtained from an adult with an advanced solid tumor such as melanoma, head and neck, liver or kidney cancer.

For the CDR3, the DNA is TGTGCCAGCAGCTCAGAAGCAGGGGTTAGTAATGAGCAGTTCTTC. This translates into CASSSEAGVSNEQFF. This chain connects TRBV7-8 to TRBJ2-1; TRBD1 is a possible D gene (6 bases). V was cut by 4 bases and J by 7 bases, with 17 bases left in between. This CDR3 is built from 15 residues. The V gene's germline CDR1 is SGHVS and CDR2 FQNEAQ. The complete variable domain, with remaining parts taken from reference TRBV7-8 and TRBJ2-1, reads GAGVSQSPRYKVAKRGQDVALRCDPISGHVSLFWYQQALGQGPEFLTYFQNEAQLDKSGLPSDRFFAERPEGSVSTLKIQRTQQEDSAVYLCASSSEAGVSNEQFFGPGTRLTVL.

This chain links TRBV9 with TRBJ1-4; the D gene is possibly TRBD1 (5 bases). The CDR3 sequence is 14 residues long. V was clipped by 0 bases and J by 8 bases, with 11 bases between them. In germline, CDR1 is SGDLS, CDR2 YYNGEE. CDR3 sequence: CASSVGQGSEKLFF. Written as DNA, the CDR3 is TGTGCCAGCAGCGTAGGTCAGGGTAGCGAAAAACTGTTTTTT.

The genes are TRBV6-1 and TRBJ1-3, with D perhaps matching TRBD1 (5 bases). V lost 6 bases, J lost 6 bases, and 21 bases lay in between. The CDR3 has 16 residues. CDR1 is MNHNS and CDR2 is SASEGT in the germline V gene. The CDR3 nucleotides read TGTGCCAGCAGCGAACCATATCGGGAGGGGCCAAACACCATATATTTT. Translation: CASSEPYREGPNTIYF.

The chain couples TRBV19 to TRBJ1-5; D is ambiguous. Trimming stripped 5 bases from V and 4 bases from J, with 9 bases between. CDR1 is LNHDA, CDR2 SQIVND, per germline (reference sequence). The CDR3 extends over 13 amino acids. Here the CDR3 reads CASSSAANQPQHF. CDR3 coding DNA: TGTGCCAGTAGTTCGGCGGCAAATCAGCCCCAGCATTTT.

This chain uses TRBV30 with TRBJ2-5; D is undetermined. CDR3 length equals 14 residues. Germline V gives CDR1 GTSNPN, CDR2 SVGIG (reference sequence). Trimming took off 1 base at V and 5 bases at J, with 14 bases between the two ends. Here the CDR3 DNA reads TGTGCCTGGAGTGACTACTATCCGCTGGAGACCCAGTACTTC. Amino acids: CAWSDYYPLETQYF.

The rearrangement links TRBV13 to TRBJ1-1, with D possibly TRBD1 on 5 matching bases. Germline lookup yields CDR1 PRHDT and CDR2 FYEKMQ (reference sequence). The ends were cut back, 4 bases at V and 11 bases at J, with 14 bases in the middle. The length of the CDR3 is 12 residues. CDR3 coding DNA: TGTGCCAGCAGCTCCTCCGGGACGGGGGCTTTCTTT. Amino acids: CASSSSGTGAFF.

This clone was seen only a few times. V and J are TRBV27 and TRBJ2-7; D might be TRBD1 (5 bases). Germline lookup yields CDR1 MNHEY and CDR2 SMNVEV (reference sequence). The ends were cut back, 4 bases at V and 4 bases at J, with 20 bases in the middle. This CDR3 is 16 amino acids long. The CDR3, as DNA: TGTGCCAGCAGTTCAGGACAACCAAGCCTAGGGTACGAGCAGTACTTC. It specifies CASSSGQPSLGYEQYF.

This chain links TRBV9 with TRBJ2-3; unclear D gene. The V end lost 1 base, the J end lost 5 bases, and 8 bases lay between the germline ends. The CDR3 runs 13 residues. Germline CDR1 SGDLS, CDR2 YYNGEE. CDR3 sequence: CASSVFWGDTQYF. The CDR3 region has the DNA TGTGCCAGCAGCGTATTTTGGGGAGATACGCAGTATTTT.

This clone turned up a few times. The rearrangement joins TRBV30 to TRBJ2-7; the D gene is possibly TRBD2 (5 bases). Trimming left V 1 base short and J 0 bases short, with 7 bases between. There are 13 residues in the CDR3. Germline V gene sequence: CDR1 GTSNPN, CDR2 SVGIG (reference sequence). CDR3 DNA: TGTGCCTGGAGTGATGGGAGCTCCTACGAGCAGTACTTC. Encoded protein: CAWSDGSSYEQYF.